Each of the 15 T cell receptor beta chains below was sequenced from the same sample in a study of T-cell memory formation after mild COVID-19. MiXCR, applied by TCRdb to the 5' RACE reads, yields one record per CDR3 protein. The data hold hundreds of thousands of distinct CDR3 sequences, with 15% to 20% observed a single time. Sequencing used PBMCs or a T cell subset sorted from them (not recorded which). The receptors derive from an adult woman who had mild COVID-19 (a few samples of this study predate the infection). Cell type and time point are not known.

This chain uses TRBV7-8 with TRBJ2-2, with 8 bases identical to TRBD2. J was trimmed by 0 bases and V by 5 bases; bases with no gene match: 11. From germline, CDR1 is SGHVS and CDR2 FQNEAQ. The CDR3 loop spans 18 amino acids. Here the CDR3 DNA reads TGTGCCAGCAGCCTAGTGGGAGCGGGAGTCGCGAACACCGGGGAGCTGTTTTTT. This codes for CASSLVGAGVANTGELFF.

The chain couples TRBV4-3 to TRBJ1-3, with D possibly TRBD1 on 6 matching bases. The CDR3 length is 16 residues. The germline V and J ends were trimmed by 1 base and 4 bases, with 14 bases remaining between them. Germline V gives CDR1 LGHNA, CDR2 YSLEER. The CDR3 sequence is CASSQGETGAGNTIYF. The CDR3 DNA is TGCGCCAGCAGCCAAGGAGAGACAGGAGCCGGAAACACCATATATTTT.

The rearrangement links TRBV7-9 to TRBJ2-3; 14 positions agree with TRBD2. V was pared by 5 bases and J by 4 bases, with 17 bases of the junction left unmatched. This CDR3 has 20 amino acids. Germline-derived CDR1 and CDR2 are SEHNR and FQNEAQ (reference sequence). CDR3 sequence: CASSLPRGLAGGHSPDTQYF. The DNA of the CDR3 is TGTGCCAGCAGCCTACCACGAGGACTAGCGGGGGGCCATTCCCCAGATACGCAGTATTTT. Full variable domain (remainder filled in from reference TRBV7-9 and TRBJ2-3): DTGVSQNPRHKITKRGQNVTFRCDPISEHNRLYWYRQTLGQGPEFLTYFQNEAQLEKSRLLSDRFSAERPKGSFSTLEIQRTEQGDSAMYLCASSLPRGLAGGHSPDTQYFGPGTRLTVL.

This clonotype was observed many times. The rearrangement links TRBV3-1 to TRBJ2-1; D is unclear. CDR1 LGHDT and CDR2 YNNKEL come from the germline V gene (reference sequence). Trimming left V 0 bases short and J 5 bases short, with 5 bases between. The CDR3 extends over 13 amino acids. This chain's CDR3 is CASSQDRHNEQFF. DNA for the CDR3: TGTGCCAGCAGCCAAGATCGCCACAATGAGCAGTTCTTC.

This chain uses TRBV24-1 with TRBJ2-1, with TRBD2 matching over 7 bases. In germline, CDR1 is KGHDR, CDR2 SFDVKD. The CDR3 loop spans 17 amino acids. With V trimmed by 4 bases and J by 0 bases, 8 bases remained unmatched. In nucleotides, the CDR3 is TGTGCCACCAGTGACTCAGGGAGGGGCCACTCCTACAATGAGCAGTTCTTC. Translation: CATSDSGRGHSYNEQFF.

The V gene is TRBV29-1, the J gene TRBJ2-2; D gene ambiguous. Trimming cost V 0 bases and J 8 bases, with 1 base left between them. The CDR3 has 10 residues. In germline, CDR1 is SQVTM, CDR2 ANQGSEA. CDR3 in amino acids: CSVEEGELFF. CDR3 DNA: TGCAGCGTTGAAGAGGGGGAGCTGTTTTTT.

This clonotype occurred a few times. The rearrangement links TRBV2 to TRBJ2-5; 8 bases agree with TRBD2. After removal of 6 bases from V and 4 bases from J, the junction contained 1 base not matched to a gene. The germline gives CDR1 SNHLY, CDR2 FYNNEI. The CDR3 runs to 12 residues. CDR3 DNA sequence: TGTGCCAGCAGGGCGGGGGGAGAGACCCAGTACTTC. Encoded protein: CASRAGGETQYF.

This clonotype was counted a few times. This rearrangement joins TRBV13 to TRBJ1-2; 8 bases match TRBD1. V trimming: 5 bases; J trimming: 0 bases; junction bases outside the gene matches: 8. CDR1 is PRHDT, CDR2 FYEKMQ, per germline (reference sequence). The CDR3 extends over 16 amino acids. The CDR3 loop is CASSLWTGPANYGYTF. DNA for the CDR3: TGTGCCAGCAGCCTTTGGACAGGGCCCGCTAACTATGGCTACACCTTC. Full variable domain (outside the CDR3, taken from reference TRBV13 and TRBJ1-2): AAGVIQSPRHLIKEKRETATLKCYPIPRHDTVYWYQQGPGQDPQFLISFYEKMQSDKGSIPDRFSAQQFSDYHSELNMSSLELGDSALYFCASSLWTGPANYGYTFGSGTRLTVV.

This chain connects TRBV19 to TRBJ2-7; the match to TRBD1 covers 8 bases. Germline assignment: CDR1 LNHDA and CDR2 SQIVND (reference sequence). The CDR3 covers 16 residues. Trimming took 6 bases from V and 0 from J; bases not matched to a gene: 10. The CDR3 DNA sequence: TGTGCCAGTAGCTCACACAGGGGGTCCAGCTCCTACGAGCAGTACTTC. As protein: CASSSHRGSSSYEQYF.

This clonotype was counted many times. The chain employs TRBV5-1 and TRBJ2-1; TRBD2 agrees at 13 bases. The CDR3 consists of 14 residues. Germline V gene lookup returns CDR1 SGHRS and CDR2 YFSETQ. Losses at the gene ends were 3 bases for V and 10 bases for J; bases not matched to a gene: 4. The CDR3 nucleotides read TGCGCCAGCAGCTCGGGACTAGCGGGACTAGAGCAGTTCTTC. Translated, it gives CASSSGLAGLEQFF. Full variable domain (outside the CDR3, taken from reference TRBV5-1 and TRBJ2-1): KAGVTQTPRYLIKTRGQQVTLSCSPISGHRSVSWYQQTPGQGLQFLFEYFSETQRNKGNFPGRFSGRQFSNSRSEMNVSTLELGDSALYLCASSSGLAGLEQFFGPGTRLTVL.

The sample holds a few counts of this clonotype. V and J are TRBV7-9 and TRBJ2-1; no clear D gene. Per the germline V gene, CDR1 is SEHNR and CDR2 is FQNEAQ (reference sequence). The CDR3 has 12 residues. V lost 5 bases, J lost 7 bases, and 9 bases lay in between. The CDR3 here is CASSHPGNEQFF. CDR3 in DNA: TGTGCCAGCAGCCACCCGGGTAATGAGCAGTTCTTC.

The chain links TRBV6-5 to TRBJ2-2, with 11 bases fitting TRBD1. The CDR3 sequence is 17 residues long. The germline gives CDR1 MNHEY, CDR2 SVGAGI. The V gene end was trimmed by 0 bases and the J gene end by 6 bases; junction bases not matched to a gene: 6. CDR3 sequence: CASSYSSWTGGPGELFF. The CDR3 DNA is TGTGCCAGCAGTTACTCGAGTTGGACAGGGGGCCCCGGGGAGCTGTTTTTT.

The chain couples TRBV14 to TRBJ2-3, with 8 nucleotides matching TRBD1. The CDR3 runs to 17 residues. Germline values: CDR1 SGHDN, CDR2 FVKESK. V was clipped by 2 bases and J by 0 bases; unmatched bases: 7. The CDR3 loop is CASSQKWGTGSTDTQYF. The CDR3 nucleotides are TGTGCCAGCAGCCAAAAATGGGGGACAGGTAGCACAGATACGCAGTATTTT.

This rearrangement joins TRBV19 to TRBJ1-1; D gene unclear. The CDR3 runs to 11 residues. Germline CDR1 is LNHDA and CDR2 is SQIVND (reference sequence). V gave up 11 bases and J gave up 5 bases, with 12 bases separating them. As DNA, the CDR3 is TGTGCCCCCCCAGCGGGAACTGAAGCTTTCTTT. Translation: CAPPAGTEAFF.

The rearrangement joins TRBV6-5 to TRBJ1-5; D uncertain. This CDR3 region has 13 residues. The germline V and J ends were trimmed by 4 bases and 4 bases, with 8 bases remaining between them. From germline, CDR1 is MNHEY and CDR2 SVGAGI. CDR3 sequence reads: CASSSVWNQPQHF. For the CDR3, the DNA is TGTGCCAGCAGTTCAGTCTGGAATCAGCCCCAGCATTTT.